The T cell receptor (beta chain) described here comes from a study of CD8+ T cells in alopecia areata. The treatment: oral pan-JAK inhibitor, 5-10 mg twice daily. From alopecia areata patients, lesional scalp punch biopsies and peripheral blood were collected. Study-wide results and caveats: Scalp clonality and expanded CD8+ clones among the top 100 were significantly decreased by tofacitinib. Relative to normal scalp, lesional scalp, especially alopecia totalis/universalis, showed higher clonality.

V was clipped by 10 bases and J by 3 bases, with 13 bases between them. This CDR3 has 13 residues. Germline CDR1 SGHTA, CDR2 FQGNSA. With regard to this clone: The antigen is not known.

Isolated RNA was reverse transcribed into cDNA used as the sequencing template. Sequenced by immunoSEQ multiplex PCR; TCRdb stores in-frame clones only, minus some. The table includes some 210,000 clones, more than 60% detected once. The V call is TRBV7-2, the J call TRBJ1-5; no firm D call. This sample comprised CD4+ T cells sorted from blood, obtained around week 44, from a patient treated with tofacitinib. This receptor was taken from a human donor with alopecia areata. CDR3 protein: CATQDGNNQPQHF. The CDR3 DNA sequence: TGTGCCACCCAAGACGGAAACAATCAGCCCCAGCATTTT.